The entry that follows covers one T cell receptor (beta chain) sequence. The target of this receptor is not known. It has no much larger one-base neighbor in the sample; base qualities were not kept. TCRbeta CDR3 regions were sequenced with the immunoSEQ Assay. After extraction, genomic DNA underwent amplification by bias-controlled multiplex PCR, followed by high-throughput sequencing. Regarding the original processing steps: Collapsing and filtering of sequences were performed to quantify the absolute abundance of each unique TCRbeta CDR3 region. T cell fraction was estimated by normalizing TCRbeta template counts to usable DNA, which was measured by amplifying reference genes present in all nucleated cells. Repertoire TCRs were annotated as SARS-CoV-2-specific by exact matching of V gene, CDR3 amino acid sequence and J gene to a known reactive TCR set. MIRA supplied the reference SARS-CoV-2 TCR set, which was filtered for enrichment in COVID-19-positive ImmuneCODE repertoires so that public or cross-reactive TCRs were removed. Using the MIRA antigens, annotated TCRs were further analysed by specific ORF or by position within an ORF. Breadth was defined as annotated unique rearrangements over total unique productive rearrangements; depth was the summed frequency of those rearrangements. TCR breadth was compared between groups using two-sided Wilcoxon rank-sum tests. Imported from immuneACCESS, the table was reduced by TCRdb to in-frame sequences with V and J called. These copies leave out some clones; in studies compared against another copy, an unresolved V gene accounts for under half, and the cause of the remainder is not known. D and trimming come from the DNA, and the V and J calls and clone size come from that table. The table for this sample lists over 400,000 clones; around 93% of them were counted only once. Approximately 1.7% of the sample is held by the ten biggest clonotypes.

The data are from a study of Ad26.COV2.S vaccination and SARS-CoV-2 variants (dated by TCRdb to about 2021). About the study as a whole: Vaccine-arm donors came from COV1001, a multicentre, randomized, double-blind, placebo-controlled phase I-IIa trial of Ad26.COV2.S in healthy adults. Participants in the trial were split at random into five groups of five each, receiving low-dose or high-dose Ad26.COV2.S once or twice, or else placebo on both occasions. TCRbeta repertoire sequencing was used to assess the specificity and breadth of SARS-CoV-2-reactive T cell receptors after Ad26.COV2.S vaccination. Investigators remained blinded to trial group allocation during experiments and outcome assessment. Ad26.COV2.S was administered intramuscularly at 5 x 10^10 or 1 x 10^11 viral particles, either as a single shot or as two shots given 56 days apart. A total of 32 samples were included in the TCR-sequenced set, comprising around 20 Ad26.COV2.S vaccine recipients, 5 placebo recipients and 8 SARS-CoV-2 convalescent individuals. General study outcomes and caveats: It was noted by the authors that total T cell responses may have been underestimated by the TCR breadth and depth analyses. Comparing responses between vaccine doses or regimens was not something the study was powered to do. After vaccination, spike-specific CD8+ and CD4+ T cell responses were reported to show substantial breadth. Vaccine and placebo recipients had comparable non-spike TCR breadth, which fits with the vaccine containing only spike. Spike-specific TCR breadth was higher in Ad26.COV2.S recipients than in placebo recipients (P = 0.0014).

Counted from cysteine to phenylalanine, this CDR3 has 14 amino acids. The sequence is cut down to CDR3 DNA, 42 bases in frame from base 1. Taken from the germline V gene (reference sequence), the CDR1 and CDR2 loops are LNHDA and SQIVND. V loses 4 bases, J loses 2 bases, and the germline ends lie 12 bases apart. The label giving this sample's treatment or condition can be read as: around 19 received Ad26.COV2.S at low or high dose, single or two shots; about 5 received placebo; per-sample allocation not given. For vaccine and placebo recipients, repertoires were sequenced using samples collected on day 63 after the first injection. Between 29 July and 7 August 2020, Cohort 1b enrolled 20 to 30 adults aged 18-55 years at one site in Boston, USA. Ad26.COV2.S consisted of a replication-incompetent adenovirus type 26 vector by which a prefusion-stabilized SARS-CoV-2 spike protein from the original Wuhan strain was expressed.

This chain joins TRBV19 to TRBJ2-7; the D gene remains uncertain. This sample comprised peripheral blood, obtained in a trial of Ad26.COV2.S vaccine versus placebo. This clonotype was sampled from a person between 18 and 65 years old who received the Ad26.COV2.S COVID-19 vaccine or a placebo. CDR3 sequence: CASSSAAVTYEQYF. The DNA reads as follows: TGTGCCAGTAGTAGTGCAGCCGTAACCTACGAGCAGTACTTC.